These 24 T cell receptor beta chains came from one sample sequenced in a study of cytomegalovirus exposure and HLA in healthy donors. The PCR had 60 Vbeta and 13 Jbeta primers. Repertoires were generated with immunoSEQ multiplex PCR, while TCRdb's copy carries only in-frame clones and drops some. The sample shows about 150,000 clones, 80% to 90% of them seen only once. The material sequenced was PBMCs. The origin of the receptors is a woman aged 18-29 years in good health and CMV-seronegative.

The chain links TRBV18 to TRBJ1-2; tentative D call: TRBD1 (6 bases). V lost 5 bases and J lost 0, with 19 bases in between. Germline loops: CDR1 KGHSH, CDR2 LQKENI. This CDR3 contains 17 residues. The CDR3 reads CASSLQGAGASNYGYTF. CDR3 in DNA: TGTGCCAGCTCATTGCAGGGCGCGGGGGCTTCTAACTATGGCTACACCTTC. Complete variable domain (other parts from reference TRBV18 and TRBJ1-2): NAGVMQNPRHLVRRRGQEARLRCSPMKGHSHVYWYRQLPEEGLKFMVYLQKENIIDESGMPKERFSAEFPKEGPSILRIQQVVRGDSAAYFCASSLQGAGASNYGYTFGSGTRLTVV.

This clone appeared a single time. The gene calls are TRBV10-3 and TRBJ1-6, with D tentatively TRBD1 (5 bases). The CDR3 is 14 amino acids. Germline CDR1 reads ENHRY; CDR2 reads SYGVKD. Trimming left V 3 bases short and J 6 bases short, with 9 bases between. CDR3 nucleotide sequence: TGTGCCATCAGTGACCGGCAGGGTAATTCACCCCTCCACTTT. Translated, it gives CAISDRQGNSPLHF.

V is TRBV7-9 and J is TRBJ2-7; TRBD2 matches at 10 bases. Trimming cost V 5 bases and J 4 bases; bases outside gene matches: 2. There are 13 residues in the CDR3. Germline CDR1 reads SEHNR; CDR2 reads FQNEAQ (reference sequence). CDR3 sequence (DNA): TGTGCCAGCAGCCGGGGACTAGCGTACGAGCAGTACTTC. As protein: CASSRGLAYEQYF.

The chain has TRBV12-5 and TRBJ1-2; D may be TRBD1 (6 bases). The CDR3 consists of 13 residues. The germline gives CDR1 LGHNT, CDR2 FRNRAP. With 1 base removed from V and 8 bases from J, the gap between germline ends came to 11 bases. The CDR3 region has the DNA TGTGCTAGTGGTTTGGGCCAGGGGCTCGGCTACACCTTC. Its protein product is CASGLGQGLGYTF.

The chain joins TRBV5-1 to TRBJ2-7; D might be TRBD2 (5 bases). The CDR3 sequence is 12 residues long. The ends were cut back, 1 base at V and 9 bases at J, with 11 bases in the middle. Germline V lookup: CDR1 SGHRS, CDR2 YFSETQ. The CDR3 spells CASSLSGEGQYF. The CDR3 bases are TGCGCCAGCAGCTTGTCCGGGGAAGGGCAGTACTTC.

The gene calls are TRBV18 and TRBJ1-1; D is unclear. Germline V gene sequence: CDR1 KGHSH, CDR2 LQKENI. V was trimmed by 0 bases and J by 14 bases, leaving 22 bases between them. The CDR3 extends over 15 amino acids. DNA for the CDR3: TGTGCCAGCTCACCACCGTCCCAGGTAAAGGCTCGAAGGTTCTTT. Its protein is CASSPPSQVKARRFF. Complete variable domain (other parts from reference TRBV18 and TRBJ1-1): NAGVMQNPRHLVRRRGQEARLRCSPMKGHSHVYWYRQLPEEGLKFMVYLQKENIIDESGMPKERFSAEFPKEGPSILRIQQVVRGDSAAYFCASSPPSQVKARRFFGQGTRLTVV.

This chain uses TRBV10-3 with TRBJ2-7; perhaps TRBD1 as D (5 bases). This CDR3 contains 15 residues. Germline V CDR1 and CDR2: ENHRY, SYGVKD. With 2 bases removed from V and 3 bases from J, the gap between germline ends came to 14 bases. The CDR3 DNA reads TGTGCCATCAGTGAGGGCACAGGAGTTCTCTACGAGCAGTACTTC. Translation gives CAISEGTGVLYEQYF.

The chain couples TRBV14 to TRBJ1-6; TRBD1 is a possible D gene (5 bases). Looked up from germline, CDR1 is SGHDN and CDR2 is FVKESK. The CDR3 consists of 14 residues. Trimming stripped 1 base from V and 10 bases from J, with 11 bases between. CDR3 nucleotide sequence: TGTGCCAGCAGCCAAGGGAAGGGGTCGTCACCCCTCCACTTT. It encodes CASSQGKGSSPLHF.

V usage is TRBV28 and J usage is TRBJ2-1; TRBD2 matches 9 bases. Germline V lookup: CDR1 MDHEN, CDR2 SYDVKM. The CDR3 totals 13 residues. After removal of 4 bases from V and 8 bases from J, the junction contained 3 bases not matched to a gene. The CDR3 loop is CASSWGLADEQFF. The CDR3, as DNA: TGTGCCAGCAGTTGGGGACTAGCAGATGAGCAGTTCTTC.

This chain uses TRBV6-4 with TRBJ2-1; D might be TRBD2 (5 bases). This CDR3 comprises 13 residues. In germline, CDR1 is MRHNA, CDR2 SNTAGT. V gave up 4 bases and J gave up 9 bases, with 13 bases separating them. The CDR3 coding sequence is TGTGCCAGCAGTGTGGCCATCCGGGGTGAGCAGTTCTTC. Its protein product is CASSVAIRGEQFF.

This rearrangement joins TRBV7-2 to TRBJ1-5, with a possible D match to TRBD1 (5 bases). The germline V gene encodes CDR1 SGHTA and CDR2 FQGNSA. V lost 4 bases, J lost 8 bases, and 18 bases lay in between. The CDR3 consists of 15 residues. The CDR3 here is CASSSRFGGLEPQHF. The DNA of the CDR3 is TGTGCCAGCAGCTCTAGATTCGGGGGATTGGAGCCCCAGCATTTT.

This clone was counted only a few times. The chain recombines TRBV18 with TRBJ2-7; D possibly corresponds to TRBD1 (6 bases). Trimming left V 3 bases short and J 6 bases short, with 6 bases between. The length of the CDR3 is 11 residues. Germline assignment: CDR1 KGHSH and CDR2 LQKENI. In nucleotides, the CDR3 is TGTGCCAGCTCACCGGACAGCGAGCAGTACTTC. Translating gives CASSPDSEQYF.

The chain couples TRBV7-8 to TRBJ2-5; 10 positions agree with TRBD1. The tail of the sequence fits TRBJ2-7 better, so the J call may be wrong. In germline, CDR1 is SGHVS, CDR2 FQNEAQ. There are 14 residues in the CDR3. In DNA, the CDR3 is TGTGCCAGCAGCTTGAGGACAGGGGGCTACGAGCAGTACTTC. Its translation: CASSLRTGGYEQYF.

The chain links TRBV6-5 to TRBJ1-5; D remains ambiguous. CDR3 length: 12 residues. Trimming shortened V by 5 bases and J by 6 bases, and 8 bases separated the two germline ends. Germline values: CDR1 MNHEY, CDR2 SVGAGI. The CDR3 reads CASSRLGQPQHF. The CDR3 coding sequence is TGTGCCAGCAGTCGACTGGGTCAGCCCCAGCATTTT.

The chain employs TRBV5-1 and TRBJ2-7; 7 bases agree with TRBD1. This CDR3 contains 15 residues. Germline trimming cut 4 bases from V and 5 bases from J; bases unmatched to any gene: 12. CDR1 SGHRS and CDR2 YFSETQ come from the germline V gene. The CDR3 sequence is CASSPRQGRSNEQYF. CDR3 bases: TGCGCCAGCAGCCCTAGACAGGGCCGTTCGAACGAGCAGTACTTC.

This sequence joins TRBV9 and TRBJ1-1, with TRBD1 identical over 7 bases. Germline V CDR1 and CDR2: SGDLS, YYNGEE. The CDR3 is 15 amino acids. The V gene end was trimmed by 4 bases and the J gene end by 6 bases; junction bases not matched to a gene: 12. The CDR3 coding sequence is TGTGCCAGCAGCCCTTCTGGGGACAGAGCTTCTGAAGCTTTCTTT. Protein: CASSPSGDRASEAFF.

The chain couples TRBV19 to TRBJ2-7; maybe TRBD1 (5 bases). Germline V gene data show CDR1 as LNHDA and CDR2 as SQIVND (reference sequence). This CDR3 spans 12 amino acids. The V gene lost 6 bases and the J gene lost 6 bases, with 12 bases spanning the gap. The DNA for the CDR3 is TGTGCCAGTAGCTCATGGGGCTTCGAGCAGTACTTC. Amino acids: CASSSWGFEQYF.

The rearrangement links TRBV7-2 to TRBJ2-2; perhaps TRBD1 as D (6 bases). From germline, CDR1 is SGHTA and CDR2 FQGNSA. CDR3 length: 15 amino acids. Trimming removed 6 bases from V and 5 bases from J, with 16 bases in between. The CDR3: CASSTQQGKTGELFF. CDR3 in DNA: TGTGCCAGCAGTACTCAACAGGGAAAGACCGGGGAGCTGTTTTTT.

The chain's CDR3 is CASSTGTGSYEQYF. For the CDR3, the DNA is TGTGCCAGCAGCACTGGGACTGGTTCCTACGAGCAGTACTTC. This rearrangement joins TRBV5-6 to TRBJ2-7, with D possibly being TRBD2 (6 bases). The CDR3 is 14 residues long. Trimming cost V 4 bases and J 1 base, with 12 bases left between them. Germline CDR1 reads SGHDT; CDR2 reads YYEEEE.

V gene TRBV5-1 combines with J gene TRBJ2-7; D possibly corresponds to TRBD2 (5 bases). Germline V gene sequence: CDR1 SGHRS, CDR2 YFSETQ. The CDR3 extends over 14 amino acids. The V end was cut by 0 bases, the J end by 6 bases, with 13 bases between. The CDR3 DNA sequence: TGCGCCAGCAGCTTGGGAGAGGGAGCAGGCGAGCAGTACTTC. This translates into CASSLGEGAGEQYF.

CDR3 nucleotide sequence: TGTGCCACCAGCAGAACCATGGGCGATACGCAGTATTTT. It codes for CATSRTMGDTQYF. The rearrangement joins TRBV15 to TRBJ2-3, with unresolved D. In germline, CDR1 is LNHNV, CDR2 YYDKDF (reference sequence). The length of the CDR3 is 13 residues. Deletions cut 2 bases from V and 6 bases from J, with 9 bases between.

This chain uses TRBV2 with TRBJ2-4; possible D gene TRBD2, 5 bases. The germline V and J ends were trimmed by 3 bases and 1 base, with 13 bases remaining between them. The germline gives CDR1 SNHLY, CDR2 FYNNEI. This CDR3 spans 16 amino acids. CDR3 in amino acids: CASSEDFLIAKNIQYF. The CDR3 DNA reads as TGTGCCAGCAGTGAGGACTTCCTCATCGCCAAAAACATTCAGTACTTC.

The chain carries TRBV5-6 and TRBJ2-1; TRBD2 aligns across 12 bases. The length of the CDR3 is 19 residues. The junction had 18 bases not matched to a gene; V was cut back by 4 bases and J by 7 bases. From germline, CDR1 is SGHDT and CDR2 YYEEEE. CDR3 in DNA: TGTGCCAGCAGCCTGCCCGACCTAGCGGGGGGGCCGGGGGAAAATGAGCAGTTCTTC. Protein: CASSLPDLAGGPGENEQFF.

This chain uses TRBV6-6 with TRBJ1-2; perhaps TRBD1 as D (5 bases). The V end was cut by 5 bases, the J end by 2 bases, with 12 bases between. This CDR3 region has 14 residues. Germline CDR1 is MNHNY and CDR2 is SVGAGI (reference sequence). In nucleotides, the CDR3 is TGTGCCAGCAGTCCCAGGGCTCGGAACTATGGCTACACCTTC. It codes for CASSPRARNYGYTF.